The 10 T cell receptor beta chains below were found in one sample sequenced in a study of blood T cell repertoires in COVID-19. Profiling relied on immunoSEQ multiplex PCR, and the TCRdb table lists in-frame clones only, not all of them. The table includes fewer than 70,000 clones, 78% detected once. Material: peripheral blood. The source of these receptors is a human donor in a cohort sampled during active COVID-19.

V gene TRBV7-9 combines with J gene TRBJ1-1, with D maybe TRBD1 (5 bases). Trimming cost V 9 bases and J 6 bases, with 17 bases left between them. This CDR3 spans 13 amino acids. CDR1 and CDR2 (germline): SEHNR, FQNEAQ (reference sequence). The CDR3 loop reads CASQDSTSAEAFF. The CDR3 DNA sequence: TGTGCCAGTCAAGACAGTACGTCTGCTGAAGCTTTCTTT.

The chain carries TRBV12-3 or TRBV12-4 and TRBJ2-7, with 7 nucleotides matching TRBD2. V dropped 3 bases and J dropped 5; count of bases not matched to a gene: 4. The CDR3 totals 13 residues. The CDR3 region is CASSFTSVHEQYF. In nucleotides, the CDR3 is TGTGCCAGCAGTTTTACTAGCGTGCACGAGCAGTACTTC.

The chain couples TRBV5-4 to TRBJ2-5; a weak D match, TRBD2 (6 bases). V was shortened by 3 bases and J by 1 base, with 13 bases between the two germline ends. CDR1 is SGHNT, CDR2 YYREEE, per germline (reference sequence). The CDR3 sequence is 15 residues long. The CDR3 reads CASSYTGEFQETQYF. CDR3 sequence (DNA): TGTGCCAGCAGCTACACGGGGGAGTTCCAAGAGACCCAGTACTTC.

The V gene is TRBV6-2 or TRBV6-3, the J gene TRBJ2-2; TRBD2 is a possible D gene (5 bases). Germline CDR1 reads MNHEY; CDR2 reads SVGEGT. V was trimmed by 6 bases and J by 1 base, leaving 15 bases between them. CDR3 size: 16 residues. CDR3 coding DNA: TGTGCCAGCAGCCCTTTGGAGCGGATGAACACCGGGGAGCTGTTTTTT. This codes for CASSPLERMNTGELFF.

The chain is built from TRBV7-6 and TRBJ1-3; a possible D gene is TRBD1 (6 bases). V was clipped by 0 bases and J by 2 bases, with 11 bases between them. The CDR3 extends over 16 amino acids. Germline lookup yields CDR1 SGHVS and CDR2 FNYEAQ. This chain's CDR3 is CASSLAPRTAGNTIYF. In DNA, the CDR3 is TGTGCCAGCAGCTTAGCCCCACGGACAGCTGGAAACACCATATATTTT.

The chain has TRBV5-5 and TRBJ1-4, with 7 bases lining up with TRBD1. V shed 0 bases and J 4 bases; nucleotides not matched to a gene: 3. The CDR3 is 15 amino acids. From germline, CDR1 is SGHKS and CDR2 YYEKEE (reference sequence). In DNA form, the CDR3 reads TGTGCCAGCAGCTTGGAGGACAGGAATAATGAAAAACTGTTTTTT. Translation gives CASSLEDRNNEKLFF.

This chain uses TRBV2 with TRBJ1-2; 7 nucleotides align to TRBD1. From germline, CDR1 is SNHLY and CDR2 FYNNEI. Trimming took 6 bases from V and 4 from J; bases not matched to a gene: 5. The CDR3 sequence is 13 residues long. The CDR3 DNA reads TGTGCCAGCAGGGTTGACAGGGCCTATGGCTACACCTTC. This gives the protein CASRVDRAYGYTF. Full variable domain (outside the CDR3, taken from reference TRBV2 and TRBJ1-2): EPEVTQTPSHQVTQMGQEVILRCVPISNHLYFYWYRQILGQKVEFLVSFYNNEISEKSEIFDDQFSVERPDGSNFTLKIRSTKLEDSAMYFCASRVDRAYGYTFGSGTRLTVV.

The CDR3 bases are TGCGCCAGCAGAGGAGAAGACCACTCTGGAAACACCATATATTTT. Encoded protein: CASRGEDHSGNTIYF. The chain has TRBV5-1 and TRBJ1-3, with D unresolved. The germline gives CDR1 SGHRS, CDR2 YFSETQ. The V end lost 5 bases, the J end lost 0 bases, and 12 bases lay between the germline ends. This CDR3 is 15 amino acids long.

This clone was seen more than once but under ten times. The V gene is TRBV19, the J gene TRBJ1-1; D is perhaps TRBD1 (6 bases). Trimming pared 7 bases from V and 1 base from J, leaving 19 bases between. Per the germline V gene, CDR1 is LNHDA and CDR2 is SQIVND (reference sequence). The CDR3 extends over 16 amino acids. The CDR3 nucleotides read TGTGCCAGTAAGCAAGGGTGGGGGCCCAAGAACACTGAAGCTTTCTTT. Its translation: CASKQGWGPKNTEAFF.

The chain links TRBV19 to TRBJ1-1; D is possibly TRBD1 (6 bases). In germline, CDR1 is LNHDA, CDR2 SQIVND (reference sequence). The CDR3 loop spans 16 amino acids. Trimming took 3 bases from V and 1 from J, leaving 15 bases between them. The CDR3 sequence is CASSMSGTHKNTEAFF. CDR3 nucleotides: TGTGCCAGTAGTATGAGCGGGACACACAAGAACACTGAAGCTTTCTTT.